This passage covers 24 T cell receptor beta chains from one sample sequenced in a study of blood T cell repertoires in COVID-19. Here immunoSEQ multiplex PCR was the method, and the copy in TCRdb shows in-frame clones only, minus some. The data show roughly 59,000 clones, around 80% seen once. The sample consisted of peripheral blood. Receptors originate from a human donor in a cohort sampled during active COVID-19.

The V gene is TRBV7-9, the J gene TRBJ1-2; 9 bases map to TRBD1. Germline CDR1 SEHNR, CDR2 FQNEAQ (reference sequence). J lost 0 bases, V lost 1 base, and 9 bases had no gene match. This CDR3 spans 18 amino acids. CDR3 in amino acids: CASSLGETGGVANYGYTF. DNA for the CDR3: TGTGCCAGCAGCTTAGGAGAGACAGGGGGTGTAGCTAACTATGGCTACACCTTC.

V is TRBV7-9 and J is TRBJ1-2, with 8 bases fitting TRBD1. CDR3 length equals 13 residues. V lost 5 bases and J lost 4; bases outside the gene matches: 3. Per the germline V gene, CDR1 is SEHNR and CDR2 is FQNEAQ (reference sequence). DNA for the CDR3: TGTGCCAGCAGCCTCGGACAGGGCTATGGCTACACCTTC. Translated, it gives CASSLGQGYGYTF.

The V call is TRBV18, the J call TRBJ2-5; weak D call: TRBD1 (6 bases). The CDR3 loop spans 15 amino acids. The germline gives CDR1 KGHSH, CDR2 LQKENI. The V and J ends lost 0 bases and 5 bases respectively, with 13 bases between them. This CDR3 is CASSPPGTPGETQYF. The CDR3 DNA follows: TGTGCCAGCTCACCACCGGGGACACCCGGGGAGACCCAGTACTTC.

This clone was counted once. The CDR3 region is CASSRLAVAFTDTQYF. CDR3 in DNA: TGTGCCAGCAGTCGACTAGCGGTTGCCTTCACAGATACGCAGTATTTT. The V call is TRBV2, the J call TRBJ2-3; TRBD2 matches at 9 bases. V shed 5 bases, J shed 2 bases, and the junction held 8 bases outside the gene matches. Germline V CDR1 and CDR2: SNHLY, FYNNEI. This CDR3 spans 16 amino acids. The full variable domain, in which reference TRBV2 and TRBJ2-3 provide the parts outside the CDR3, is EPEVTQTPSHQVTQMGQEVILRCVPISNHLYFYWYRQILGQKVEFLVSFYNNEISEKSEIFDDQFSVERPDGSNFTLKIRSTKLEDSAMYFCASSRLAVAFTDTQYFGPGTRLTVL.

The V call is TRBV29-1, the J call TRBJ2-5; D not certain. The CDR3 totals 14 residues. V dropped 1 base and J dropped 0 bases, with 9 bases sitting between them. Germline lookup yields CDR1 SQVTM and CDR2 ANQGSEA. For the CDR3, the DNA is TGCAGCGTTGAAGCCCACCACTACCAAGAGACCCAGTACTTC. Its translation is CSVEAHHYQETQYF.

J is TRBJ2-3 and V is TRBV7-2, with D perhaps TRBD1 (6 bases). The V and J ends lost 4 bases and 2 bases respectively, with 13 bases between them. The CDR3 runs to 15 residues. From germline, CDR1 is SGHTA and CDR2 FQGNSA. The CDR3 DNA reads as TGTGCCAGCAGCTCGAGACAGGCAACCACAGATACGCAGTATTTT. Protein product: CASSSRQATTDTQYF. The entire variable domain, with the rest obtained from reference TRBV7-2 and TRBJ2-3, is as follows: GAGVSQSPSNKVTEKGKDVELRCDPISGHTALYWYRQSLGQGLEFLIYFQGNSAPDKSGLPSDRFSAERTGGSVSTLTIQRTQQEDSAVYLCASSSRQATTDTQYFGPGTRLTVL.

The chain links TRBV5-4 to TRBJ2-1; D is ambiguous. V lost 0 bases and J 7 bases, leaving 5 bases between the germline ends. The germline CDR1 and CDR2 sequences are SGHNT and YYREEE (reference sequence). This CDR3 spans 12 amino acids. DNA of the CDR3: TGTGCCAGCAGCTTGGGAGCGAATGAGCAGTTCTTC. Amino acids: CASSLGANEQFF.

This rearrangement joins TRBV11-2 to TRBJ1-2, with TRBD1 matching 9 bases. Losses at the gene ends were 3 bases for V and 5 bases for J; bases not matched to a gene: 7. The germline CDR1 and CDR2 sequences are SGHAT and FQNNGV. This CDR3 is built from 15 residues. The CDR3 bases are TGTGCCAGCAGCTTGAACGGACAGGGGAAATATGGCTACACCTTC. It specifies CASSLNGQGKYGYTF.

As concerns this clone: This may stem from a read error, because a much larger clone lies one nucleotide away. Other DNA sequences of this sample code for an identical CDR3. The chain joins TRBV20-1 to TRBJ2-7; 7 nucleotides agree with TRBD1. Losses at the gene ends were 5 bases for V and 4 bases for J; bases not matched to a gene: 2. Germline CDR1 is DFQATT and CDR2 is SNEGSKA (reference sequence). The CDR3 loop spans 11 amino acids. The CDR3 DNA reads as TGCAGTGCTCTGACAGGGTACGAGCAGTACTTC. This gives the protein CSALTGYEQYF.

V and J are TRBV28 and TRBJ1-5, with TRBD1 as a possible D gene (6 bases). CDR3 size: 16 residues. In germline, CDR1 is MDHEN, CDR2 SYDVKM. V dropped 4 bases and J dropped 7 bases, with 20 bases sitting between them. CDR3 protein: CASSSSTGPPGQPQHF. The CDR3 region has the DNA TGTGCCAGCAGTTCCTCGACAGGCCCCCCGGGGCAGCCCCAGCATTTT.

This clone showed up just once. The chain couples TRBV19 to TRBJ2-1; 10 bases are shared with TRBD2. CDR3 length: 18 amino acids. The J segment lost 0 bases and the V segment lost 3 bases, leaving 8 bases of the junction unmatched. Germline CDR1 LNHDA, CDR2 SQIVND (reference sequence). In nucleotides, the CDR3 is TGTGCCAGTAGTATTCGGACTAGCGGTATTCGCTCCTACAATGAGCAGTTCTTC. Translated: CASSIRTSGIRSYNEQFF.

This clone was picked up a small number of times. The chain employs TRBV10-1 and TRBJ2-2; 11 bases are shared with TRBD2. This CDR3 has 16 amino acids. J was trimmed by 1 base and V by 8 bases; bases with no gene match: 6. The V gene's germline CDR1 is WNHNN and CDR2 SYGVQD (reference sequence). In DNA form, the CDR3 reads TGCGCCAGCTCCCTCGGACTAGCGGGGAACACCGGGGAGCTGTTTTTT. This translates into CASSLGLAGNTGELFF.

The sample holds one count of this clone. The chain uses TRBV6-4 and TRBJ2-2; 10 nucleotides agree with TRBD2. Germline V gene data show CDR1 as MRHNA and CDR2 as SNTAGT. The CDR3 contains 16 residues. V was pared by 1 base and J by 6 bases, with 5 bases of the junction left unmatched. The CDR3 DNA follows: TGTGCCAGCAGTGACTTCACTAGCGGGGCGCCCGGGGAGCTGTTTTTT. The encoded protein is CASSDFTSGAPGELFF.

This chain uses TRBV24-1 with TRBJ2-1; 8 nucleotides agree with TRBD1. The V and J ends lost 7 bases and 6 bases, in that order; junction bases with no gene match: 10. The germline CDR1 and CDR2 sequences are KGHDR and SFDVKD. The CDR3 sequence is 15 residues long. CDR3 nucleotides: TGTGCCACCAGCACCTCCGGACAGGGAACCAATGAGCAGTTCTTC. Translated, it gives CATSTSGQGTNEQFF.

The CDR3 DNA reads TGTGCCAGCAGCAGTGGGGGCGGGAGGCGCGAGCAGTACTTC. Its protein product is CASSSGGGRREQYF. The rearrangement uses TRBV7-2 and TRBJ2-7, with TRBD2 identical over 8 bases. The CDR3 covers 14 residues. J gave up 6 bases and V 5 bases, and 9 bases lay outside the gene matches. CDR1 and CDR2 from the germline V gene are SGHTA and FQGNSA.

The chain has TRBV6-5 and TRBJ2-1; a weak D match, TRBD2 (5 bases). Germline V gene lookup returns CDR1 MNHEY and CDR2 SVGAGI. There are 12 residues in the CDR3. The V end lost 6 bases, the J end lost 7 bases, and 10 bases lay between the germline ends. This CDR3 is CASRPTGNEQFF. The CDR3 nucleotides read TGTGCCAGCAGGCCCACGGGGAATGAGCAGTTCTTC.

This CDR3 reads CASSKRIQMFMNTEAFF. The CDR3 region has the DNA TGTGCCAGCAGCAAACGGATACAGATGTTCATGAACACTGAAGCTTTCTTT. This rearrangement joins TRBV3-1 (or the pseudogene TRBV3-2) to TRBJ1-1, with unresolved D. Germline V gene data show CDR1 as LGHDT and CDR2 as YNNKEL (reference sequence). The V end lost 5 bases, the J end lost 0 bases, and 19 bases lay between the germline ends. The CDR3 spans 17 residues.

The chain has TRBV20-1 and TRBJ2-5, with 8 nucleotides matching TRBD2. The CDR3 totals 14 residues. After removal of 3 bases from V and 5 bases from J, the junction contained 8 bases not matched to a gene. The V gene's germline CDR1 is DFQATT and CDR2 SNEGSKA (reference sequence). This chain's CDR3 is CSASAGGRWETQYF. CDR3 bases: TGCAGTGCTAGTGCGGGGGGCCGGTGGGAGACCCAGTACTTC.

This chain connects TRBV5-1 to TRBJ1-2; D unclear. Trimming shortened V by 7 bases and J by 2 bases, and 15 bases separated the two germline ends. Germline CDR1 and CDR2: SGHRS and YFSETQ. The CDR3 totals 14 residues. CDR3 in DNA: TGCGCCAGCCGGGAAGAGGGCCCCAACTATGGCTACACCTTC. Translation: CASREEGPNYGYTF.

The chain combines TRBV12-3 or TRBV12-4 with TRBJ2-5; possible D gene TRBD2, 6 bases. The CDR3 has 12 amino acids. V lost 3 bases and J 9 bases, leaving 11 bases between the germline ends. In DNA, the CDR3 is TGTGCCAGCAGTTTTGAAAGGGAGGCCCAGTACTTC. Amino acid sequence: CASSFEREAQYF.

The V and J genes are TRBV4-3 and TRBJ2-2; possibly TRBD2 for D (5 bases). Germline values: CDR1 LGHNA, CDR2 YSLEER. V was trimmed by 1 base and J by 4 bases, leaving 10 bases between them. The CDR3 extends over 15 amino acids. In DNA, the CDR3 is TGCGCCAGCAGCCAAGTCAGCGGAGCCACCGGGGAGCTGTTTTTT. Translation gives CASSQVSGATGELFF.

CDR3 amino acids: CASSFGDRANQPQHF. The CDR3, as DNA: TGTGCCAGCAGCTTTGGGGACAGAGCCAATCAGCCCCAGCATTTT. The V gene is TRBV7-2, the J gene TRBJ1-5; 7 nucleotides line up with TRBD1. The CDR3 covers 15 residues. CDR1 SGHTA and CDR2 FQGNSA come from the germline V gene. The ends lost 3 bases at V and 3 bases at J; junction bases unmatched: 5.

In DNA, the CDR3 is TGTGCCAGCAGACAGACCGACAGATTGGGAAACACCATATATTTT. Protein product: CASRQTDRLGNTIYF. The genes are TRBV28 and TRBJ1-3; tentatively, D is TRBD1 (5 bases). Germline CDR1 is MDHEN and CDR2 is SYDVKM. The CDR3 consists of 15 residues. V shed 6 bases and J shed 4 bases, with 16 bases lying between them.

The chain couples TRBV27 to TRBJ2-7; 8 bases align to TRBD1. The CDR3 is 14 amino acids. Trimming removed 6 bases from V and 6 bases from J; junction bases left unmatched: 10. Germline V lookup: CDR1 MNHEY, CDR2 SMNVEV (reference sequence). The CDR3 DNA reads TGTGCCAGCAGGCTGGGACAGGCTCTCGGCGAGCAGTACTTC. Translating gives CASRLGQALGEQYF.